This T cell receptor (beta chain) was profiled in a study of molecular identifiers for immune sequencing clone quantification. TCRdb re-called the PCR reads through MiXCR, storing one row per CDR3 protein. The sample includes approximately 550,000 distinct CDR3 sequences, 20% to 25% of them seen just once. Naive CD8 T cells were picked out by sorting for CD8+CD4-CCR7+CD45RA+. V gave up 4 bases and J gave up 2 bases, with 24 bases separating them. CDR3 length equals 18 residues. Germline CDR1 is SGHRS and CDR2 is YFSETQ. The chain combines TRBV5-1 with TRBJ2-5, with D perhaps matching TRBD1 or TRBD2 (5 bases each). This sequence was found in a human donor in good health. Some libraries in this study had Jurkat cell RNA spiked in. The sample comprised naive CD8+ T cells from blood, with Jurkat cell RNA spiked in. Documented subset: FACS-sorted CD8+CD4-CCR7+CD45RA+ naive T cells. CDR3 sequence: CASSLPWVAGTVQETQYF. For the CDR3, the DNA is TGCGCCAGCAGCCTTCCTTGGGTAGCAGGGACCGTACAAGAGACCCAGTACTTC. Based on the CDR3 plus reference TRBV5-1 and TRBJ2-5, the full variable domain is KAGVTQTPRYLIKTRGQQVTLSCSPISGHRSVSWYQQTPGQGLQFLFEYFSETQRNKGNFPGRFSGRQFSNSRSEMNVSTLELGDSALYLCASSLPWVAGTVQETQYFGPGTRLLVL.